These 2 T cell receptor beta chains came from one sample sequenced in a study of T cells after yellow fever vaccination. TCRdb re-derived calls from the 5' RACE reads in MiXCR, one entry per CDR3 protein. The sample holds some 110,000 distinct CDR3 sequences, 7.2% seen once. The input for sequencing was CD4+ T cells sorted from PBMCs, taken roughly seven weeks after the first yellow fever vaccination. Receptors were obtained from a man between 18 and 29 years old who received the YFV17D yellow fever vaccine.

This clonotype showed up just a few times. This chain connects TRBV5-1 to TRBJ1-1; D unresolved. The germline gives CDR1 SGHRS, CDR2 YFSETQ. Trimming shortened V by 0 bases and J by 1 base, and 13 bases separated the two germline ends. The CDR3 has 16 residues. DNA of the CDR3: TGCGCCAGCAGCTTGGGGGCAGGAGCTAGGAACACTGAAGCTTTCTTT. Protein product: CASSLGAGARNTEAFF.

In this sample, this clonotype turned up many times. The chain carries TRBV5-5 and TRBJ1-1; no definite D call. The CDR3 contains 13 residues. Per the germline V gene, CDR1 is SGHKS and CDR2 is YYEKEE (reference sequence). V gave up 3 bases and J gave up 6 bases, with 12 bases separating them. The CDR3 DNA sequence: TGTGCCAGCAGCTCCATTCCGCGTCCTGAAGCTTTCTTT. Translating it yields CASSSIPRPEAFF.